This T cell receptor (beta chain) stems from a study of CD8 T cell repertoires and HIV-1 epitope variants. Study information: Autologous T cell-negative cells served as antigen-presenting cells in equal numbers. The study, taken as a whole, reports: Of nine antigen-specific beta clonotypes, 6 or 7 appeared to cross-react with escape variants.

The V end lost 0 bases, the J end lost 14 bases, and 18 bases lay between the germline ends. The CDR3 is 14 amino acids. Germline CDR1 and CDR2: SGHKS and YYEKEE (reference sequence). To note about this clone: Antigen unknown.

Produced via immunoSEQ multiplex PCR; TCRdb's table is partial and in-frame only. The data show about 6,200 clones, with 50% to 80% seen just once and approximately 40% held by the top ten. The sample consisted of cultured CD8+ T cells derived from PBMCs. This chain connects TRBV5-5 to TRBJ1-3; D is undetermined. The clonotype originates from a male donor with HIV. The DNA for the CDR3 is TGTGCCAGCAGCTTGGAAGGTACCAGCTCAGACCTATATTTT. The encoded protein is CASSLEGTSSDLYF.